This T cell receptor beta chain was documented in a study of beta chain features in type 1 diabetes. This clone has only a few counts. Every bit of the isolated RNA underwent reverse transcription, so sequencing read expressed TCRB transcripts. The protocol was immunoSEQ multiplex PCR, while the TCRdb copy is restricted to in-frame clones and leaves out a portion. The repertoire holds 200,000 to 250,000 clones, with 9.6% as singletons. CDR1 LNHDA and CDR2 SQIVND come from the germline V gene (reference sequence). There are 13 residues in the CDR3. V dropped 5 bases and J dropped 4 bases, with 11 bases sitting between them.

The rearrangement uses TRBV19 and TRBJ1-1; D ambiguous. The sequence was obtained from a woman between 18 and 30 years old in good health. Sequenced sample: naive CD4+ T cells from blood. The CDR3 bases are TGTGCCAGTAGTGCCTCTCTAGGCACTGAAGCTTTCTTT. Residues: CASSASLGTEAFF. Full variable domain (remainder filled in from reference TRBV19 and TRBJ1-1): DGGITQSPKYLFRKEGQNVTLSCEQNLNHDAMYWYRQDPGQGLRLIYYSQIVNDFQKGDIAEGYSVSREKKESFPLTVTSAQKNPTAFYLCASSASLGTEAFFGQGTRLTVV.